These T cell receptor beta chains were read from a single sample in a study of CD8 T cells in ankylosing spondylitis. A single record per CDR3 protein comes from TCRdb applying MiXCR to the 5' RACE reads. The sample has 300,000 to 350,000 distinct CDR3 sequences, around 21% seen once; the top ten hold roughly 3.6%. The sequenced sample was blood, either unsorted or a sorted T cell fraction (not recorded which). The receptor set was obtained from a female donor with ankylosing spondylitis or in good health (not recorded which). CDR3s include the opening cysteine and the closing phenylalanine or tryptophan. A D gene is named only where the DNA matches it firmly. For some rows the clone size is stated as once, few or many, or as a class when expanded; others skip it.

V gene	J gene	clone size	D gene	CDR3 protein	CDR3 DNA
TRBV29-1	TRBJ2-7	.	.	CSVADASPGQYF	TGCAGCGTTGCGGACGCCTCTCCAGGGCAGTACTTC
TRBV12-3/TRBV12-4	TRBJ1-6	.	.	CASSFGPRRNSPLHF	TGTGCCAGCAGTTTCGGGCCTCGGAGGAATTCACCCCTCCACTTT
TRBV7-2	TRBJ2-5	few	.	CASSLARHQETQYF	TGTGCCAGCAGCTTAGCCAGACACCAAGAGACCCAGTACTTC
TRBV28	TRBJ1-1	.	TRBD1	CASSLQGAWAEAFF	TGTGCCAGCAGTTTGCAGGGGGCGTGGGCTGAAGCTTTCTTT
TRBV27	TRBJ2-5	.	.	CASSLSPPGPGGTQYF	TGTGCCAGCAGTTTATCCCCACCGGGACCCGGGGGGACCCAGTACTTC
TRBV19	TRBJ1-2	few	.	CASSISWSGDYGYTF	TGTGCCAGTAGTATATCTTGGTCAGGAGACTATGGCTACACCTTC
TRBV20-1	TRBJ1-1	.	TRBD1	CSATSTGMNTEAFF	TGCAGTGCTACCTCGACAGGGATGAACACTGAAGCTTTCTTT
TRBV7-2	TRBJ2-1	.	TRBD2	CASSLPGLAENEQFF	TGTGCCAGCAGCTTACCGGGACTAGCGGAGAATGAGCAGTTCTTC
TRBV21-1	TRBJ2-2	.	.	CASSPQGRENGTGELFF	TGTGCCAGCAGCCCCCAAGGGAGGGAGAATGGCACCGGGGAGCTGTTTTTT
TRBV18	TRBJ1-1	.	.	CASSPTTSLNTEAFF	TGTGCCAGCTCACCAACGACATCCTTGAACACTGAAGCTTTCTTT
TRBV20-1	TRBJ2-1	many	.	CSAVGGYPYNEQFF	TGCAGTGCTGTCGGTGGGTACCCCTACAATGAGCAGTTCTTC
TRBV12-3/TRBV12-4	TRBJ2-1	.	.	CASTPQGNEQFF	TGTGCCAGCACCCCCCAGGGGAATGAGCAGTTCTTC
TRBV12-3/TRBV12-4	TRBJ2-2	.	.	CASSLHGRAGTGELFF	TGTGCCAGCAGTTTACACGGCAGGGCGGGGACCGGGGAGCTGTTTTTT
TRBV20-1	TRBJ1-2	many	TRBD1	CSAMYLPGQNYGYTF	TGCAGTGCTATGTATTTACCGGGACAGAATTATGGCTACACCTTC
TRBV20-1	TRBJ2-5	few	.	CSASSGYRETQYF	TGCAGTGCTAGTAGCGGCTACAGGGAGACCCAGTACTTC
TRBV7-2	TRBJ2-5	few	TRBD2	CASSLVMGLGKETQYF	TGTGCCAGCAGCTTAGTAATGGGACTAGGGAAAGAGACCCAGTACTTC
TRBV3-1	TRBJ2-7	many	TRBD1	CASSRTGQGSGEQYF	TGTGCCAGCAGCCGAACGGGACAGGGGTCGGGCGAGCAGTACTTC
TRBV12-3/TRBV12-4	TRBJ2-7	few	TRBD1	CASSTGQGLWEQYF	TGTGCCAGCAGTACCGGACAGGGCTTGTGGGAGCAGTACTTC
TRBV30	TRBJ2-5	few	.	CAWRRDSQETQYF	TGTGCCTGGAGGCGGGACAGTCAAGAGACCCAGTACTTC
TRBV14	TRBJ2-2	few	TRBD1	CASSQVPGQGGTGELFF	TGTGCCAGCAGCCAAGTCCCCGGACAGGGTGGCACCGGGGAGCTGTTTTTT
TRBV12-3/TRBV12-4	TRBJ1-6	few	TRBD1	CASRGTGASPLHF	TGTGCCAGCAGAGGGACAGGGGCCTCACCCCTCCACTTT
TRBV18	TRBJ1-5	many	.	CASSPTGRANQPQHF	TGTGCCAGCTCACCAACAGGGAGGGCCAATCAGCCCCAGCATTTT
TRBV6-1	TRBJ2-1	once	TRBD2	CTSSRLAGGDEQFF	TGTACCAGCAGCCGACTAGCGGGAGGGGATGAGCAGTTCTTC
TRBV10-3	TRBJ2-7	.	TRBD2	CAISESRLLAGIREQYF	TGTGCCATCAGTGAGTCCCGACTACTAGCGGGAATTCGCGAGCAGTACTTC
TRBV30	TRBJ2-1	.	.	CAWSSGPRLYNEQFF	TGTGCCTGGAGCAGTGGACCCCGTCTATACAATGAGCAGTTCTTC
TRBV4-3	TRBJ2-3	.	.	CASSQARRDTQYF	TGCGCCAGCAGCCAAGCTCGGCGGGATACGCAGTATTTT
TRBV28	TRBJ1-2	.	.	CASSKSGHGYTF	TGTGCCAGCAGTAAGTCGGGGCATGGCTACACCTTC
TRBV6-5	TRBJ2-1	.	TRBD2	CASSYGGLAGHNEQFF	TGTGCCAGCAGTTACGGGGGACTAGCGGGGCACAATGAGCAGTTCTTC
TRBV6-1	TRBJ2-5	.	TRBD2	CASMRTSVSETQYF	TGTGCCAGCATGCGGACTAGCGTTTCGGAGACCCAGTACTTC
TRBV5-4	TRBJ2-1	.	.	CASSGKTVGLYNEQFF	TGTGCCAGCAGCGGGAAGACAGTGGGACTGTACAATGAGCAGTTCTTC
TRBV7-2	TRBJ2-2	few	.	CASSLARLPPGELFF	TGTGCCAGCAGCTTAGCGAGGCTTCCGCCGGGGGAGCTGTTTTTT
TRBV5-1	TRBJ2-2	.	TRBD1	CASSFSGTAFTGELFF	TGCGCCAGCAGCTTTTCCGGGACAGCTTTCACCGGGGAGCTGTTTTTT
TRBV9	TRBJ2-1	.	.	CASSALVFGEQFF	TGTGCCAGCAGCGCACTAGTGTTTGGTGAGCAGTTCTTC
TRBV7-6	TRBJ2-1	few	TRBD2	CASSLVTPGLQRPNNEQFF	TGTGCCAGCAGCTTAGTAACCCCGGGACTACAAAGGCCCAACAATGAGCAGTTCTTC
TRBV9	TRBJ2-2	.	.	CASSVLNGELFF	TGTGCCAGCAGCGTTCTGAACGGGGAGCTGTTTTTT
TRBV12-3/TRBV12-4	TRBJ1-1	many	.	CASSRMNTEAFF	TGTGCCAGCAGTCGCATGAACACTGAAGCTTTCTTT
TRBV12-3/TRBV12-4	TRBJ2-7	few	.	CASSLKGTEFGEQYF	TGTGCCAGCAGTTTAAAGGGGACTGAGTTTGGCGAGCAGTACTTC
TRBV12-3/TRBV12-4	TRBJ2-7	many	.	CASSLSDSHEQYF	TGTGCCAGCAGTTTATCGGACTCCCACGAGCAGTACTTC
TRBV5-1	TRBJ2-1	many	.	CASSLSGLLYDEQFF	TGCGCCAGCAGCCTAAGCGGCCTTCTCTATGATGAGCAGTTCTTC
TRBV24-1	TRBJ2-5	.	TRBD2	CATSDRLAQETQYF	TGTGCCACCAGTGATAGACTAGCGCAAGAGACCCAGTACTTC
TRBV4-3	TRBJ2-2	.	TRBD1	CASSQNRGTGELFF	TGCGCCAGCAGCCAAAACAGGGGCACCGGGGAGCTGTTTTTT
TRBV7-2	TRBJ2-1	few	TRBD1	CASSDRTGRSHNEQFF	TGTGCCAGCAGCGATAGGACAGGGCGTTCCCACAATGAGCAGTTCTTC
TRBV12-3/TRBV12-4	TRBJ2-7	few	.	CASSSVLGGGVVEQYF	TGTGCCAGCAGTTCTGTCCTAGGCGGCGGGGTGGTCGAGCAGTACTTC
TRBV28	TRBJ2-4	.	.	CASSSSTSGRLLAKNIQYF	.
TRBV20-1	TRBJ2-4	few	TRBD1	CSAGQGARNIQYF	TGCAGTGCTGGACAGGGGGCCCGAAACATTCAGTACTTC
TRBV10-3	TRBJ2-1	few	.	CAITEGTWGVDEQFF	TGTGCCATCACTGAGGGGACTTGGGGGGTGGATGAGCAGTTCTTC
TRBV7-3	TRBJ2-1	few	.	CASSLTAGVEQFF	TGTGCCAGCAGCTTAACGGCAGGGGTAGAGCAGTTCTTC
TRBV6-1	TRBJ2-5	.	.	CASSPDMQETQYF	TGTGCCAGCAGTCCGGACATGCAAGAGACCCAGTACTTC